This T cell receptor (beta chain) was found in a study of T cells in Graves' hyperthyroidism and ophthalmopathy. Amplification of TCR beta CDR3 regions was performed using RNA transcripts as template. HTBI primers were the set used in a first-round RT-PCR of the TCR CDR3. Via MiXCR, TCRdb re-called the multiplex PCR reads, giving one row per CDR3 protein. The data show some 570,000 distinct CDR3 sequences, with under 20% seen just once and around 17% held by the top ten. V was shortened by 7 bases and J by 3 bases, with 7 bases between the two germline ends. Germline lookup yields CDR1 MNHNS and CDR2 SASEGT. The CDR3 has 11 amino acids. Diagnoses used clinical symptoms, serum thyroxine and TRAb, thyroid ultrasound and orbital computed tomography. This clonotype was detected a few times.

The chain carries TRBV6-1 and TRBJ2-7, with D unclear. The sequence came from a woman under 30 with Graves' ophthalmopathy. The specimen was blood. CDR3 loop: CASTRVYEQYF. The CDR3 DNA is TGTGCCAGCACTAGGGTCTACGAGCAGTACTTC.